A single sample is the source of the 31 T cell receptor beta chains below, sequenced in a study of T cells in Graves' hyperthyroidism and ophthalmopathy. RNA transcripts were the template for amplifying TCR beta CDR3 regions. RT-PCR in the first round (using the HTBI primer set) targeted the TCR CDR3. TCRdb reanalysed the multiplex PCR reads using MiXCR and keeps one entry per CDR3 protein. This sample carries fewer than 650,000 distinct CDR3 sequences, over 12% of them seen once, and the ten largest clones take about 7%. The source material was blood. These receptors were taken from a woman aged 18-29 years with Graves' ophthalmopathy.

This clonotype occurred many times. The chain combines TRBV11-1 with TRBJ2-7; 11 nucleotides line up with TRBD1. Germline V CDR1 and CDR2: SGHAT, FQDESV (reference sequence). V shed 0 bases and J 7 bases; nucleotides not matched to a gene: 5. The CDR3 extends over 15 amino acids. The CDR3, as DNA: TGTGCCAGCAGCTTAGCGGACAGGGGGCTAGAAGAGCAGTACTTC. Its translation is CASSLADRGLEEQYF.

This clonotype has a count of ten or more. V and J are TRBV2 and TRBJ2-5, with 7 bases fitting TRBD2. The CDR3 extends over 15 amino acids. Germline assignment: CDR1 SNHLY and CDR2 FYNNEI. Losses at the gene ends were 1 base for V and 5 bases for J; bases not matched to a gene: 7. The CDR3: CASSEGLAGLETQYF. CDR3 nucleotides: TGTGCCAGCAGTGAAGGATTAGCGGGTTTGGAGACCCAGTACTTC.

This clonotype was detected ten times or more. The gene calls are TRBV5-1 and TRBJ2-3; 8 nucleotides match TRBD2. This CDR3 contains 15 residues. Germline-derived CDR1 and CDR2 are SGHRS and YFSETQ. V trimming: 5 bases; J trimming: 0 bases; junction bases outside the gene matches: 5. The CDR3 DNA sequence: TGCGCCAGCAGTGTGGGACTAGTTAGCACAGATACGCAGTATTTT. Residues: CASSVGLVSTDTQYF.

This clonotype was recorded at least ten times. The V gene is TRBV20-1, the J gene TRBJ2-7; no clear D gene. The CDR3 contains 15 residues. V was shortened by 4 bases and J by 2 bases, with 18 bases between the two germline ends. CDR1 and CDR2 from the germline V gene are DFQATT and SNEGSKA (reference sequence). DNA of the CDR3: TGCAGTGCTAAGACCCCTGTGGCCCCGACCTACGAGCAGTACTTC. Translated, it gives CSAKTPVAPTYEQYF.

The chain recombines TRBV29-1 with TRBJ1-1; maybe TRBD1 (6 bases). Trimming left V 3 bases short and J 5 bases short, with 16 bases between. Per the germline V gene, CDR1 is SQVTM and CDR2 is ANQGSEA. The CDR3 is made up of 14 amino acids. The DNA for the CDR3 is TGCAGCGTTGAGATGGGGCGAGGGGGGACTGAAGCTTTCTTT. Residues: CSVEMGRGGTEAFF.

The chain joins TRBV6-1 to TRBJ2-1; TRBD2 matches 11 bases. Germline CDR1 and CDR2: MNHNS and SASEGT. The CDR3 runs to 16 residues. V shed 7 bases and J 2 bases; nucleotides not matched to a gene: 7. The CDR3 DNA sequence: TGTGCCAGCACGGGACTAGCGGCAGCCACCTACAATGAGCAGTTCTTC. Its protein is CASTGLAAATYNEQFF.

This clonotype was observed many times. V usage is TRBV30 and J usage is TRBJ1-1, with D possibly TRBD1 on 6 matching bases. The CDR3 consists of 13 residues. Per the germline V gene, CDR1 is GTSNPN and CDR2 is SVGIG (reference sequence). V shed 6 bases and J shed 0 bases, with 11 bases lying between them. The DNA for the CDR3 is TGTGCCTGTGACAGGTTGATGAACACTGAAGCTTTCTTT. Amino acid sequence: CACDRLMNTEAFF.

Concerning this clonotype itself: A much larger clone is a single base away; this may be a read error. The DNA for the CDR3 is TGTGCCGGCAGTCTCCGGGACGGATCGGATAATTCACCCCTCCACTTT. It is translated as CAGSLRDGSDNSPLHF. This sequence joins TRBV12-3 or TRBV12-4 and TRBJ1-6, with D perhaps matching TRBD1 (5 bases). This CDR3 is built from 16 residues.

This clonotype was recorded many times. The chain is built from TRBV28 and TRBJ1-5, with D possibly being TRBD1 (6 bases). CDR3 length: 15 residues. V was shortened by 2 bases and J by 6 bases, with 14 bases between the two germline ends. CDR1 MDHEN and CDR2 SYDVKM come from the germline V gene. Written as DNA, the CDR3 is TGTGCCAGCAGTTTAACGGACAGTATCTCTCAGCCCCAGCATTTT. Translated: CASSLTDSISQPQHF.

The J gene is TRBJ2-3, the V gene TRBV6-4; D ambiguous. The CDR3 has 14 residues. CDR1 is MRHNA and CDR2 is SNTAGT in the germline V gene. V was trimmed by 0 bases and J by 2 bases, leaving 6 bases between them. In nucleotides, the CDR3 is TGTGCCAGCAGTGACTCGGTTAACACAGATACGCAGTATTTT. Translation: CASSDSVNTDTQYF.

This clonotype was detected ten times or more. One junction end disagrees with the germline gene, perhaps due to a read error. The genes are TRBV11-3 and TRBJ2-1, with 8 bases identical to TRBD2. The germline V gene encodes CDR1 SGHNT and CDR2 YENEEA. The CDR3 length is 16 residues. The CDR3 here is CASSLEWGSGINEQFF. CDR3 DNA: TGTGCCAGCAGCCTAGAGTGGGGTAGCGGGATTAATGAGCAGTTCTTC.

This sequence joins TRBV25-1 and TRBJ2-3; possibly TRBD2 for D (5 bases). The CDR3 consists of 16 residues. CDR1 is MGHDK and CDR2 is SYGVNS in the germline V gene. V was cut by 5 bases and J by 3 bases, with 18 bases left in between. Here the CDR3 DNA reads TGTGCCAGCAGTCCCCTTAGTGGGAGAGCTACAGATACGCAGTATTTT. It yields the protein CASSPLSGRATDTQYF.

This clonotype was detected a few times. The rearrangement joins TRBV4-2 to TRBJ2-1, with a tentative D call TRBD2 (6 bases). The length of the CDR3 is 17 residues. Germline CDR1 LGHNA, CDR2 YNFKEQ. V lost 5 bases to trimming and J lost 0 bases, with 17 bases between them. The CDR3 sequence: CASSSKDYRSSYNEQFF. The CDR3 region has the DNA TGTGCCAGCAGCTCGAAGGACTACCGGAGCTCCTACAATGAGCAGTTCTTC.

The J gene is TRBJ1-1, the V gene TRBV12-3 or TRBV12-4, with D perhaps TRBD1 (6 bases). V lost 4 bases and J 1 base, leaving 16 bases between the germline ends. The CDR3 has 16 amino acids. CDR3: CASSWTVGTSNTEAFF. The CDR3, as DNA: TGTGCCAGCAGTTGGACGGTGGGGACATCGAACACTGAAGCTTTCTTT.

This clonotype was recorded a few times. V is TRBV20-1 and J is TRBJ2-4, with 12 positions matching TRBD2. Trimming at V came to 0 bases and at J to 0 bases, leaving 9 bases not matched to a gene. Per germline, CDR1 DFQATT and CDR2 SNEGSKA (reference sequence). This CDR3 spans 19 amino acids. The CDR3 here is CSARDPMTSGSPAKNIQYF. Written as DNA, the CDR3 is TGCAGTGCTAGAGATCCAATGACTAGCGGGAGCCCAGCCAAAAACATTCAGTACTTC.

This clonotype was seen only a few times. V usage is TRBV11-3 and J usage is TRBJ2-1; 8 nucleotides agree with TRBD2. Looked up from germline, CDR1 is SGHNT and CDR2 is YENEEA. This CDR3 comprises 16 residues. The V segment lost 2 bases and the J segment 8 bases; nucleotides outside the gene matches: 11. CDR3 nucleotides: TGTGCCAGCAGCTTATCCGGGAGGGCCAGTGTCGATGAGCAGTTCTTC. Protein: CASSLSGRASVDEQFF.

This clonotype was picked up many times. The genes are TRBV7-3 and TRBJ2-3; 9 positions match TRBD1. V was pared by 1 base and J by 0 bases, with 5 bases of the junction left unmatched. The CDR3 runs to 17 residues. Germline V CDR1 and CDR2: SGHTA, FQGTGA. CDR3 residues: CASSLRPDRGSTDTQYF. Written as DNA, the CDR3 is TGTGCCAGCAGCTTAAGGCCCGACAGGGGGAGCACAGATACGCAGTATTTT. Full variable domain (rest looked up from reference TRBV7-3 and TRBJ2-3): GAGVSQTPSNKVTEKGKYVELRCDPISGHTALYWYRQSLGQGPEFLIYFQGTGAADDSGLPNDRFFAVRPEGSVSTLKIQRTERGDSAVYLCASSLRPDRGSTDTQYFGPGTRLTVL.

Note on this clonotype: Since a much larger clone is just one base distant, this may be a read error. This likely comes from a read error, as the CDR3 has no conserved phenylalanine or tryptophan at its end. The chain employs TRBV5-4 and TRBJ2-2, with TRBD2 matching over 13 bases. Trimming took 4 bases from V and 4 from J; bases not matched to a gene: 4. This CDR3 has 16 residues. Germline-derived CDR1 and CDR2 are SGHNT and YYREEE (reference sequence). The CDR3 DNA reads as TGTGCCAGCAGCCCAACTAGCGGGAGGGGCACCGGGGAGCTGTTTCTT. Encoded protein: CASSPTSGRGTGELFL.

The chain recombines TRBV7-2 with TRBJ2-3; 13 nucleotides agree with TRBD2. Trimming took 2 bases from V and 2 from J; bases not matched to a gene: 7. Germline CDR1 is SGHTA and CDR2 is FQGNSA. CDR3 length: 18 amino acids. The CDR3 is CASSLPGLAGFVTDTQYF. In DNA, the CDR3 is TGTGCCAGCAGCTTACCGGGACTAGCGGGGTTTGTCACAGATACGCAGTATTTT.

The chain employs TRBV9 and TRBJ2-2; the D gene is possibly TRBD2 (5 bases). V was trimmed by 1 base and J by 3 bases, leaving 13 bases between them. Looked up from germline, CDR1 is SGDLS and CDR2 is YYNGEE. The CDR3 totals 16 residues. The CDR3 region has the DNA TGTGCCAGCAGCGTACTTCTAGTCGGGGACACCGGGGAGCTGTTTTTT. Its translation: CASSVLLVGDTGELFF. The complete variable domain, with remaining parts taken from reference TRBV9 and TRBJ2-2, reads DSGVTQTPKHLITATGQRVTLRCSPRSGDLSVYWYQQSLDQGLQFLIQYYNGEERAKGNILERFSAQQFPDLHSELNLSSLELGDSALYFCASSVLLVGDTGELFFGEGSRLTVL.

The V and J genes are TRBV28 and TRBJ1-1; TRBD1 might be the D (6 bases). Germline V gives CDR1 MDHEN, CDR2 SYDVKM. The CDR3 has 14 residues. V was cut by 6 bases and J by 5 bases, with 16 bases left in between. CDR3 nucleotides: TGTGCCAGCAGAATAGGGGGGCTGTGGACTGAAGCTTTCTTT. Residues: CASRIGGLWTEAFF.

The rearrangement links TRBV7-3 to TRBJ1-1; tentatively, D is TRBD1 (5 bases). Per the germline V gene, CDR1 is SGHTA and CDR2 is FQGTGA. The CDR3 has 17 residues. V shed 5 bases and J shed 4 bases, with 23 bases lying between them. In DNA form, the CDR3 reads TGTGCCAGCAGCCCTATCGCAGGGCGATTAGTTGGCACTGAAGCTTTCTTT. This gives the protein CASSPIAGRLVGTEAFF.

Points on this clonotype: A much larger clone differs by one base, so this may be a read error. The chain uses TRBV30 and TRBJ2-5; D is unclear. This CDR3 contains 13 residues. Trimming removed 5 bases from V and 10 bases from J, with 20 bases in between. CDR1 and CDR2 (germline): GTSNPN, SVGIG (reference sequence). CDR3: CAWGDFLLRVQYF. The CDR3, as DNA: TGTGCCTGGGGTGACTTTCTTCTTCGGGTCCAGTACTTC.

This clonotype came up many times. The CDR3 is CASSLGGPGNSYEQYF. The CDR3 bases are TGCGCCAGCAGCTTAGGCGGACCTGGTAACAGCTACGAGCAGTACTTC. This chain joins TRBV5-1 and TRBJ2-7; no firm D call. Germline CDR1 SGHRS, CDR2 YFSETQ. The V gene lost 2 bases and the J gene lost 3 bases, with 18 bases spanning the gap. The CDR3 is made up of 16 amino acids.

This clonotype was seen at least ten times. V usage is TRBV9 and J usage is TRBJ2-1; TRBD1 is a possible D gene (5 bases). CDR1 and CDR2 (germline): SGDLS, YYNGEE. This CDR3 region has 12 residues. Deletions cut 0 bases from V and 9 bases from J, with 7 bases between. This CDR3 is CASSVDQGEQFF. The CDR3 DNA reads TGTGCCAGCAGCGTAGACCAGGGTGAGCAGTTCTTC.

A few counts support this clonotype. This chain joins TRBV7-2 and TRBJ2-2; TRBD2 aligns across 9 bases. The V and J ends lost 3 bases and 10 bases, in that order; junction bases with no gene match: 12. The CDR3 sequence is 16 residues long. The germline V gene encodes CDR1 SGHTA and CDR2 FQGNSA. The CDR3 region has the DNA TGTGCCAGCAGCTTCCCCCGTAGCGGGAGTGTCGAGGAGCTGTTTTTT. Amino acid sequence: CASSFPRSGSVEELFF.

This clonotype has a count of ten or more. CDR3 in DNA: TGTGCCAGCAGCTTGGGTCTTCCGGGACTGAGCACAGATACGCAGTATTTT. The encoded protein is CASSLGLPGLSTDTQYF. The chain links TRBV5-8 to TRBJ2-3, with TRBD2 as a possible D gene (6 bases). Trimming removed 0 bases at V and 0 bases at J, with 14 bases between. Germline loops: CDR1 SGHTS, CDR2 YDEGEE. This CDR3 comprises 17 residues.

The rearrangement links TRBV4-1 to TRBJ2-1; possibly TRBD2 for D (6 bases). CDR3 length: 14 residues. Germline CDR1 reads MGHRA; CDR2 reads YSYEKL. V shed 1 base and J shed 4 bases, with 8 bases lying between them. CDR3 sequence: CASSQVGLYNEQFF. The CDR3 nucleotides read TGCGCCAGCAGCCAAGTGGGACTTTACAATGAGCAGTTCTTC.

Ten or more counts support this clonotype. V and J are TRBV28 and TRBJ1-4; tentative D call: TRBD1 (5 bases). Germline V lookup: CDR1 MDHEN, CDR2 SYDVKM. The V gene lost 8 bases and the J gene lost 4 bases, with 17 bases spanning the gap. CDR3 length: 15 amino acids. The CDR3 DNA is TGTGCCAGCCTCCCCCCCGGGGCCCTTAATGAAAAACTGTTTTTT. This encodes CASLPPGALNEKLFF. The whole variable domain, remainder taken from reference TRBV28 and TRBJ1-4, is DVKVTQSSRYLVKRTGEKVFLECVQDMDHENMFWYRQDPGLGLRLIYFSYDVKMKEKGDIPEGYSVSREKKERFSLILESASTNQTSMYLCASLPPGALNEKLFFGSGTQLSVL.

This clonotype was recorded many times. The chain links TRBV27 to TRBJ2-1; 8 nucleotides align to TRBD2. Germline assignment: CDR1 MNHEY and CDR2 SMNVEV (reference sequence). The CDR3 runs 19 residues. V lost 3 bases, J lost 2 bases, and 15 bases stayed unmatched. The CDR3 sequence: CASSFRVGYGRAPYNEQFF. Written as DNA, the CDR3 is TGTGCCAGCAGTTTTCGTGTTGGGTACGGGAGGGCCCCCTACAATGAGCAGTTCTTC.

This clonotype was detected many times. The CDR3 is CASSLAGTTNEQFF. The CDR3 bases are TGCGCCAGCAGCTTGGCCGGGACTACCAATGAGCAGTTCTTC. The chain uses TRBV5-1 and TRBJ2-1; 7 bases fit TRBD2. Germline values: CDR1 SGHRS, CDR2 YFSETQ. The V and J ends lost 0 bases and 6 bases, in that order; junction bases with no gene match: 3. The CDR3 sequence is 14 residues long.